These 9 T cell receptor beta chains were all obtained from the same sample, sequenced in a study of blood T cell repertoires in COVID-19. The repertoire was sequenced with immunoSEQ multiplex PCR; TCRdb's copy has only in-frame clones and lacks some. Here the sample spans approximately 170,000 clones, around 85% being singletons. Source material: peripheral blood. The receptor source for this set is a man aged 45-60 years with active or convalescent COVID-19.

V and J are TRBV6-6 and TRBJ1-5; 7 bases align to TRBD1. This CDR3 spans 15 amino acids. The ends lost 1 base at V and 3 bases at J; junction bases unmatched: 3. In germline, CDR1 is MNHNY, CDR2 SVGAGI (reference sequence). As DNA, the CDR3 is TGTGCCAGCAGTTACTGGGACAGACACAATCAGCCCCAGCATTTT. It yields the protein CASSYWDRHNQPQHF.

The chain carries TRBV28 and TRBJ2-2; D not certain. This CDR3 contains 13 residues. Germline loops: CDR1 MDHEN, CDR2 SYDVKM. Trimming stripped 8 bases from V and 1 base from J, with 8 bases between. CDR3 bases: TGTGCCAGCTGGCAACAGAACACCGGGGAGCTGTTTTTT. Amino acid sequence: CASWQQNTGELFF.

This clone was recorded only once. The CDR3 DNA reads as TGTGCCAGCAGCAAAGAACCGAGCTACTACGAGCAGTACTTC. Protein product: CASSKEPSYYEQYF. This rearrangement joins TRBV21-1 to TRBJ2-7; TRBD2, the table's D call, was not compared with the DNA. TRBV21-1 is labeled a pseudogene. The CDR3 spans 14 residues.

The rearrangement links TRBV5-1 to TRBJ2-1; 10 bases map to TRBD2. Looked up from germline, CDR1 is SGHRS and CDR2 is YFSETQ. V was clipped by 0 bases and J by 5 bases; unmatched bases: 8. CDR3 length equals 17 residues. The CDR3 protein is CASSLEPGLASHNEQFF. The CDR3 DNA reads TGCGCCAGCAGCTTGGAGCCGGGACTAGCGAGCCACAATGAGCAGTTCTTC.

The rearrangement joins TRBV11-3 to TRBJ1-1, with a possible D match to TRBD1 (6 bases). The CDR3 is 15 amino acids. Trimming took 5 bases from V and 7 from J, leaving 20 bases between them. Germline V gene lookup returns CDR1 SGHNT and CDR2 YENEEA. Written as DNA, the CDR3 is TGTGCCAGCAGCCCAGCCCCGGACAGTTATTTTGAAGCTTTCTTT. It yields the protein CASSPAPDSYFEAFF.

The rearrangement links TRBV10-3 to TRBJ1-3; possible D gene TRBD1, 5 bases. The CDR3 extends over 15 amino acids. V lost 3 bases and J 4 bases, leaving 13 bases between the germline ends. Germline values: CDR1 ENHRY, CDR2 SYGVKD. The CDR3 is CAISDSRVAGNTIYF. The CDR3 DNA is TGTGCCATCAGTGACTCCAGGGTTGCGGGAAACACCATATATTTT.

V is TRBV3-1 (or the pseudogene TRBV3-2) and J is TRBJ2-5; D is unclear. V was cut by 5 bases and J by 5 bases, with 6 bases left in between. The CDR3 is 11 residues long. CDR1 LGHDT and CDR2 YNNKEL come from the germline V gene (reference sequence). The CDR3 DNA reads TGTGCCAGCAGCGACACGGAGACCCAGTACTTC. This sequence encodes CASSDTETQYF.

This chain joins TRBV5-1 and TRBJ1-4; 9 bases line up with TRBD1. The germline CDR1 and CDR2 sequences are SGHRS and YFSETQ. The CDR3 is made up of 14 amino acids. Trimming took 3 bases from V and 8 from J; bases not matched to a gene: 5. The CDR3: CASSSTGGEEKLFF. In DNA form, the CDR3 reads TGCGCCAGCAGCTCCACAGGGGGCGAAGAAAAACTGTTTTTT.

This clone was detected only once. The chain joins TRBV6-5 to TRBJ2-7; the D gene is possibly TRBD2 (7 bases). CDR1 and CDR2 (germline): MNHEY, SVGAGI. The CDR3 is 13 amino acids. Trimming cost V 2 bases and J 6 bases, with 11 bases left between them. CDR3 protein: CASSYTGGREQYF. CDR3 sequence (DNA): TGTGCCAGCAGTTACACCGGGGGGCGCGAGCAGTACTTC.